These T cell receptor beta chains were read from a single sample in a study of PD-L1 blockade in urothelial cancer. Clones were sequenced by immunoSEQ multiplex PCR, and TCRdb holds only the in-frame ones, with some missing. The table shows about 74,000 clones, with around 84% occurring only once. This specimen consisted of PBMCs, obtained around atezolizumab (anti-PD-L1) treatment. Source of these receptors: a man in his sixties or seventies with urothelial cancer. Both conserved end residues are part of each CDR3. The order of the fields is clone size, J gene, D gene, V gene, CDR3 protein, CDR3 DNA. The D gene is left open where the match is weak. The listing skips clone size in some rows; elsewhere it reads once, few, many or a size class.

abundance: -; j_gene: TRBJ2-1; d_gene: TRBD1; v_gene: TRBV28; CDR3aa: CASSGTGGNEQFF; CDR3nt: TGTGCCAGCAGTGGCACAGGGGGCAATGAGCAGTTCTTC
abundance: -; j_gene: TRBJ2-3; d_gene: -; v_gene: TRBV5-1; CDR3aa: CASSLVGPGTGSTDTQYF; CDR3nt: TGCGCCAGCAGCTTGGTGGGGCCCGGAACAGGCAGCACAGATACGCAGTATTTT
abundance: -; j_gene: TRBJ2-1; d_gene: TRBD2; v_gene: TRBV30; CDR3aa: CAWSRTSGRYNEQFF; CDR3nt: TGTGCCTGGAGTCGAACTAGCGGGAGGTACAATGAGCAGTTCTTC
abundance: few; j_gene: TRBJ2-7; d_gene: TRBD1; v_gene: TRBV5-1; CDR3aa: CASSPDRAGEQYF; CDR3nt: TGCGCCAGCAGCCCGGACAGGGCGGGAGAGCAGTACTTC
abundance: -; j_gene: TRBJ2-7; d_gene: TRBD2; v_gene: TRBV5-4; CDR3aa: CASSLAGGNEQYF; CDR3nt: TGTGCCAGCAGCTTAGCGGGAGGGAACGAGCAGTACTTC
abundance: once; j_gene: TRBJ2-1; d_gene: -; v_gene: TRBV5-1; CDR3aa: CASRVAVNNEQFF; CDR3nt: TGCGCCAGCAGGGTGGCGGTGAACAATGAGCAGTTCTTC
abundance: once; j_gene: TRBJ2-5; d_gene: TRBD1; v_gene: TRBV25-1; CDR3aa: CASSAPGTGRKTQYF; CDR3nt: TGTGCCAGCAGTGCCCCCGGGACAGGGAGAAAGACCCAGTACTTC
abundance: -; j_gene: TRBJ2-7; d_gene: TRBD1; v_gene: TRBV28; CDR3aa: CASSLTGGRYEQYF; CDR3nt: TGTGCCAGCAGTTTGACAGGGGGGAGATACGAGCAGTACTTC
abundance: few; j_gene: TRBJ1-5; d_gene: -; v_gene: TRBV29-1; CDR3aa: CSVELQANQPQHF; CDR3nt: TGCAGCGTTGAACTACAGGCCAATCAGCCCCAGCATTTT
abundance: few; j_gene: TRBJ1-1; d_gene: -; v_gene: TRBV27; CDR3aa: CASSLDPVMNTEAFF; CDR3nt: TGTGCCAGCAGTTTAGATCCAGTCATGAACACTGAAGCTTTCTTT
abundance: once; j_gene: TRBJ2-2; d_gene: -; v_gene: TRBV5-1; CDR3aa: CASSLGQGTGELFF; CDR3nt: TGCGCCAGCAGCTTGGGTCAGGGTACCGGGGAGCTGTTTTTT
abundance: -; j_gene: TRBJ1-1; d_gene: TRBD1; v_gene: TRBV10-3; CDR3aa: CAISGTGVGNTEAFF; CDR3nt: TGTGCCATCAGCGGGACAGGGGTTGGGAACACTGAAGCTTTCTTT
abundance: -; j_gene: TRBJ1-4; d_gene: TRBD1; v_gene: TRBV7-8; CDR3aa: CASSPTRGQANEKLFF; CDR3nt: TGTGCCAGCAGCCCCACCCGCGGACAGGCTAATGAAAAACTGTTTTTT
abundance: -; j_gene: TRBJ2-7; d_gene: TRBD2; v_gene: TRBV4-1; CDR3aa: CASSQVPPLAGVPARVYEQYF; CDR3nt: TGCGCCAGCAGCCAAGTACCTCCTCTAGCGGGAGTACCAGCTAGAGTATACGAGCAGTACTTC
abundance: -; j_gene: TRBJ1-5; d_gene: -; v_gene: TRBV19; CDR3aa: CASSIPLRGGLGQPQHF; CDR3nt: TGTGCCAGTAGTATTCCTCTCCGCGGGGGGCTCGGTCAGCCCCAGCATTTT
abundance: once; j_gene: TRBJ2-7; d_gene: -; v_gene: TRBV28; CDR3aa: CAGSTNAGYEQYF; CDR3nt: TGTGCCGGGAGTACCAACGCGGGGTACGAGCAGTACTTC